Below, one TCR beta chain is given with its context. What it binds is not known. The sample originates from a study of graft-versus-host responses after intestinal transplantation. Measured with immunoSEQ multiplex PCR; TCRdb has only the in-frame clones, and not every one. The sample holds around 100,000 clones, 75% to 95% seen once. The sequencing used unstimulated CD4+ T cells sorted from spleen or lymph node cells, collected before transplant. The origin of this receptor is a human donor who was the organ donor for an intestinal transplant.

The CDR3 region is CASSTTGRGQPQHF. The CDR3 DNA sequence: TGTGCCAGTAGTACCACTGGGAGGGGTCAGCCCCAGCATTTT. V is TRBV19 and J is TRBJ1-5, with a weak D call TRBD1 (5 bases). Trimming cost V 4 bases and J 6 bases, with 13 bases left between them. CDR1 is LNHDA, CDR2 SQIVND, per germline (reference sequence). The CDR3 has 14 residues.